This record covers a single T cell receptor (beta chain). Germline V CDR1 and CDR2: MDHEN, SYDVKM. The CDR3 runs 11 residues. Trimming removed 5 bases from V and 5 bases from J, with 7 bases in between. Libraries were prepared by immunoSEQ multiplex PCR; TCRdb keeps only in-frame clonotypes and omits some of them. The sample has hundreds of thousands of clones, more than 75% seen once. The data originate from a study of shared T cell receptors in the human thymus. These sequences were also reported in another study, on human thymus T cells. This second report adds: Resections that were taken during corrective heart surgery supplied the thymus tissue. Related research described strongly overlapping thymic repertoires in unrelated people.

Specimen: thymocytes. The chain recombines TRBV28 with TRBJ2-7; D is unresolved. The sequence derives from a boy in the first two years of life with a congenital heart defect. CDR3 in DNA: TGTGCCAGCAGTCTCGGTAACGAGCAGTACTTC. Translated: CASSLGNEQYF.